This is a list of T cell receptor beta chains from one sample in a study of regulatory T cells in long-lasting Graves disease. TCRdb independently ran MiXCR on the multiplex PCR reads; one entry per CDR3 protein. The sample has a few hundred thousand distinct CDR3 sequences; less than 30% are singletons. The sequencing used peripheral blood mononuclear cells (PBMCs), collected when the disease was refractory, from a patient treated with antithyroid drugs. These receptor sequences come from a woman between 40 and 50 years old with Graves disease. Both conserved end residues are part of each CDR3. D genes are given only for firm matches. The size entry is marked missing in some rows and otherwise reads once, few, many or a size class.

TRBV2,.,TRBJ2-1,.,TGTGCCAGCAGTGAACCCCTTGGGGGATTGCTTAATGAGCAGTTCTTC,CASSEPLGGLLNEQFF
TRBV11-2,few,TRBJ2-7,.,TGTGCCAGCAGCTTATTCGGCGCAAGTACCTACGAGCAGTACTTC,CASSLFGASTYEQYF
TRBV12-3/TRBV12-4,many,TRBJ1-2,.,TGTGCCAGCAGCTCTAACAGAGAAATCTATAACTATGGCTACACCTTC,CASSSNREIYNYGYTF
TRBV5-4,.,TRBJ2-7,.,TGTGCCAGCAGCTTGGTACTAGCTTCCGGGCAGTACTTC,CASSLVLASGQYF
TRBV2,.,TRBJ2-3,.,TGTGCCAGCAGTGAGGGAGCGAACACAGATACGCAGTATTTT,CASSEGANTDTQYF
TRBV12-3/TRBV12-4,many,TRBJ2-2,TRBD1,TGTGCCAGCAGTTCCCAATGGGACAGAAACACCGGGGAGCTGTTTTTT,CASSSQWDRNTGELFF
TRBV9,.,TRBJ2-7,.,TGTGCCAGCAGTGGACCCGGGACACCCTACGAGCAGTACTTC,CASSGPGTPYEQYF
TRBV7-2,.,TRBJ2-3,TRBD2,TGTGCCAGCAGCTTATCGCTAGCGGGAATAGGGACGCAGTATTTT,CASSLSLAGIGTQYF
TRBV20-1,few,TRBJ1-2,.,TGCAGTGCTAGACTTCAGGGGTATAATGGCTACACCTTC,CSARLQGYNGYTF
TRBV28,many,TRBJ1-5,.,TGTGCCAGCAGCCTTTTTCGGGGAATTCGGCATCAGCCCCAGCATTTT,CASSLFRGIRHQPQHF
TRBV11-2,few,TRBJ2-2,.,TGTGCCAGCAGAACGCTTGCCACCGGGGAGCTGTTTTTT,CASRTLATGELFF
TRBV28,many,TRBJ2-5,TRBD1,TGTGCCAGCAGCAACCGGGACAGGGTTTTCGAGACCCAGTACTTC,CASSNRDRVFETQYF
TRBV11-3,many,TRBJ2-2,.,TGTGCCAGCAGCCTCAGGAGCACCGGGGAGCTGTTTTTT,CASSLRSTGELFF
TRBV15,.,TRBJ2-2,TRBD2,TGTGCCACCAGCAGGCTAGCGGGAGCGAACACCGGGGAGCTGTTTTTT,CATSRLAGANTGELFF
TRBV28,few,TRBJ2-3,TRBD2,TGTGCCAGCAGTTCCGGGACTAGCGGAAAAATAGGGGATACGCAGTATTTT,CASSSGTSGKIGDTQYF
TRBV5-1,.,TRBJ1-6,.,TGCGCCAGCAGGTTCAGGGACGGGAATTCACCCCTCCACTTT,CASRFRDGNSPLHF
TRBV28,many,TRBJ2-2,.,TGTGCCAGCAGTTTATGGGGGACTGGGACCGGGGAGCTGTTTTTT,CASSLWGTGTGELFF
TRBV6-5,.,TRBJ2-6,.,TGTGCCAGCAGTTACGAAGGGGGTCCGGTGACTTTC,CASSYEGGPVTF
TRBV2,many,TRBJ1-1,.,TGTGCCAGCAACATAAGGGGGAACACTGAAGCTTTCTTT,CASNIRGNTEAFF